This entry is about one T cell receptor beta chain. This clonotype was observed a single time. Which antigen it targets is not known. Per-base qualities were not stored, and no clone one base away is much larger. Libraries were constructed by PCR. This sample was sequenced with an Illumina HiSeq 2500. To reduce PCR and sequencing biases, unique molecular identifiers were incorporated into the TCR beta cDNA libraries. About 500,000 cDNA molecules were obtained per 1 to 10 million input T cells, so each molecule approximated one T cell. Patient libraries were prepared and sequenced with the same protocol used for the earlier healthy control dataset. Within a given batch, samples were prepared together, multiplexed and sequenced on the same HiSeq lane. The original pipeline was this. Raw barcoded reads were processed with MIGEC, and single-read molecular identifier groups were discarded before consensus assembly and CDR3 extraction. VDJtools was used for post-analysis of the clonotype tables, with diversity normalized by down-sampling every dataset to the smallest sample size. In repertoire overlap clustering, CDR3 amino acid sequences, but not nucleotide sequences, were matched to correct batch-related cross-sample contamination. TCRdb itself trimmed the public reads at Q25 with fastp, ran MiXCR and retained productive beta chains. Rows are combined by CDR3 protein, so each entry shows the most common genes and DNA. The V and J calls shown here were made by TCRdb, not taken from the authors' results. A total of 750,000 to 950,000 distinct CDR3 sequences appear in this sample, roughly 46% of them only once. The ten largest clones represent roughly 5% of the sample.

These data belong to a study of post-analysis software for immune sequencing data (dated by TCRdb to about 2015). About the study as a whole: Disease courses on record covered relapsing-remitting, secondary progressive and progressive-relapsing multiple sclerosis, though some patients had no subtype annotation. The patient repertoires were compared against approximately ten previously published healthy control repertoires obtained from donors aged about 6 to 26 years. A subset of samples was prepared in parallel using single-end sample barcoding, then pooled and co-amplified after Illumina adapter ligation. The investigation overall reported the following: Strong co-clustering of samples prepared in the same batch was shown by direct clustering with F measure, prompting a batch-effect correction. The multiple sclerosis patient group was slightly younger than the control group. Normalized Chao1 diversity was significantly lower in multiple sclerosis patients than controls, suggesting substantial peripheral T-cell clonal expansion. Patients showed significantly higher frequencies than controls for five TRBV segments, among them TRBV5-6, TRBV5-1 and TRBV20-1.

To demonstrate the VDJtools post-analysis software, the study profiled TCR beta repertoires from the peripheral blood of 13 young patients with multiple sclerosis. The multiple sclerosis patients were children and adolescents between about 6 and 16 years of age. Taken from the germline V gene (reference sequence), the CDR1 and CDR2 loops are DFQATT and SNEGSKA. There are 17 amino acids in the CDR3, from cysteine to phenylalanine inclusive. The CDR3 DNA has 51 bases and is translated from base 1. Sequenced material: blood. The TCR was taken from a girl aged 5-17 years with multiple sclerosis. The chain joins TRBV20-1 to TRBJ2-4, with 8 junctional bases fitting TRBD1. The DNA matches TRBJ2-5 better at its end, which makes the J call doubtful. The sequence in DNA is TGCAGTGCTAGAGGGTTATCCTACAGGGGGAGAGGAGAGACCCAGTACTTC. It specifies CSARGLSYRGRGETQYF.